The 6 T cell receptor beta chains reported below all come from one sample, sequenced in a study of shared clonotypes between healthy human individuals. The repertoire was sequenced with immunoSEQ multiplex PCR; TCRdb's copy has only in-frame clones and lacks some. This sample carries fewer than 700,000 clones, around 96% of them seen once, and the ten largest clones take approximately 0.11%. In the naive CD8 group, cells lacked CD45RO and were positively selected for CCR7, so terminally differentiated effector memory CD45RA+ cells were left out. What was sequenced was naive CD8+ T cells sorted from blood. The source is a woman younger than 45 in good health.

The chain is built from TRBV27 and TRBJ2-7; D unclear. The CDR3 has 17 residues. Trimming took 2 bases from V and 0 from J, leaving 17 bases between them. Germline CDR1 is MNHEY and CDR2 is SMNVEV (reference sequence). Here the CDR3 reads CASSLMAVGADSYEQYF. CDR3 nucleotide sequence: TGTGCCAGCAGTTTAATGGCGGTCGGTGCGGACTCCTACGAGCAGTACTTC.

This sequence joins TRBV10-1 and TRBJ2-7, with D unclear. The V and J ends lost 0 bases and 1 base respectively, with 10 bases between them. The length of the CDR3 is 15 residues. Germline CDR1 reads WNHNN; CDR2 reads SYGVQD (reference sequence). This CDR3 reads CASSESSSWSYEQYF. In DNA form, the CDR3 reads TGCGCCAGCAGTGAGTCGAGTTCATGGTCCTACGAGCAGTACTTC.

The J gene is TRBJ2-1, the V gene TRBV27; 11 bases line up with TRBD2. V was pared by 6 bases and J by 8 bases, with 3 bases of the junction left unmatched. There are 13 residues in the CDR3. The germline V gene has CDR1 MNHEY and CDR2 SMNVEV (reference sequence). CDR3 nucleotide sequence: TGTGCCAGCAGAATACTAGCGGGAGATGAGCAGTTCTTC. This codes for CASRILAGDEQFF.

V and J are TRBV5-5 and TRBJ2-7; no firm D call. Germline V gene sequence: CDR1 SGHKS, CDR2 YYEKEE (reference sequence). The CDR3 is 11 amino acids. V was trimmed by 3 bases and J by 6 bases, leaving 7 bases between them. The CDR3 spells CASSSTSEQYF. The CDR3 region has the DNA TGTGCCAGCAGCTCCACTTCCGAGCAGTACTTC. The full variable domain, in which reference TRBV5-5 and TRBJ2-7 provide the parts outside the CDR3, is DAGVTQSPTHLIKTRGQQVTLRCSPISGHKSVSWYQQVLGQGPQFIFQYYEKEERGRGNFPDRFSARQFPNYSSELNVNALLLGDSALYLCASSSTSEQYFGPGTRLTVT.

Here the CDR3 DNA reads TGTGCCAGCAGTGAGGACAGGGAGGTACCCTCTGGGGCCAACGTCCTGACTTTC. Protein sequence: CASSEDREVPSGANVLTF. The chain joins TRBV2 to TRBJ2-6, with TRBD1 matching over 8 bases. Germline-derived CDR1 and CDR2 are SNHLY and FYNNEI. The CDR3 extends over 18 amino acids. V was clipped by 3 bases and J by 0 bases; unmatched bases: 7.

This clone has just one count. V usage is TRBV28 and J usage is TRBJ2-2; D uncertain. Per the germline V gene, CDR1 is MDHEN and CDR2 is SYDVKM. The CDR3 totals 15 residues. V gave up 5 bases and J gave up 0 bases, with 10 bases separating them. The CDR3 sequence is CASSGDFANTGELFF. The CDR3 DNA is TGTGCCAGCAGTGGGGATTTCGCGAACACCGGGGAGCTGTTTTTT.